A single sample is the source of the 25 T cell receptor beta chains below, sequenced in a study of cytomegalovirus exposure and HLA in healthy donors. Use of 60 Vbeta and 13 Jbeta primers characterized the PCR. Assay used: immunoSEQ multiplex PCR; TCRdb lists only in-frame clones, some missing. Found here are 130,000 or so clones, less than 80% of them singletons; the top ten hold 6% to 8%. The sequenced sample was PBMCs. The receptor source for this set is a man aged 40-55 years in good health and CMV-seropositive.

V gene TRBV5-1 combines with J gene TRBJ2-1, with D perhaps TRBD2 (6 bases). Germline CDR1 reads SGHRS; CDR2 reads YFSETQ. The V and J ends lost 9 bases and 4 bases respectively, with 20 bases between them. This CDR3 has 15 residues. This chain's CDR3 is CATRDERRGYNEQFF. CDR3 DNA: TGCGCCACTCGCGACGAGAGGAGGGGATACAATGAGCAGTTCTTC.

The chain links TRBV5-1 to TRBJ2-3; D call uncertain. CDR3 length equals 11 residues. Germline CDR1 SGHRS, CDR2 YFSETQ. Trimming removed 4 bases at V and 6 bases at J, with 6 bases between. The DNA of the CDR3 is TGCGCCAGCAGCGCGGAGGATACGCAGTATTTT. Protein sequence: CASSAEDTQYF.

J is TRBJ1-1 and V is TRBV6-5; no definite D call. Germline V gene data show CDR1 as MNHEY and CDR2 as SVGAGI. The CDR3 is made up of 14 amino acids. The V and J ends lost 3 bases and 1 base respectively, with 9 bases between them. CDR3 loop: CASSYEERNTEAFF. In DNA, the CDR3 is TGTGCCAGCAGTTATGAGGAGAGGAACACTGAAGCTTTCTTT.

V usage is TRBV9 and J usage is TRBJ1-2; TRBD1 might be the D (6 bases). This CDR3 is built from 14 residues. Per germline, CDR1 SGDLS and CDR2 YYNGEE. V lost 0 bases and J lost 6, with 12 bases in between. CDR3 amino acids: CASSVVQGRDGYTF. The CDR3 coding sequence is TGTGCCAGCAGCGTAGTTCAGGGGAGGGATGGCTACACCTTC.

V is TRBV5-1 and J is TRBJ2-7; the D gene is possibly TRBD2 (7 bases). CDR1 and CDR2 from the germline V gene are SGHRS and YFSETQ. The V end lost 4 bases, the J end lost 2 bases, and 13 bases lay between the germline ends. This CDR3 contains 14 residues. The DNA for the CDR3 is TGCGCCAGCAGCCCGGGGGAGGGGGCCTACGAGCAGTACTTC. The encoded protein is CASSPGEGAYEQYF.

The genes are TRBV5-4 and TRBJ2-7, with TRBD1 identical over 7 bases. V shed 4 bases and J 3 bases; nucleotides not matched to a gene: 7. Germline V gene sequence: CDR1 SGHNT, CDR2 YYREEE (reference sequence). The CDR3 spans 14 residues. The DNA of the CDR3 is TGTGCCAGCAGCACCTGGACAGGACGCTACGAGCAGTACTTC. Translation gives CASSTWTGRYEQYF.

The CDR3 DNA sequence: TGTGCCAGCTCCACCGGGGGGCTTAGGGATGAGCAGTTCTTC. Translation gives CASSTGGLRDEQFF. The rearrangement links TRBV28 to TRBJ2-1; D is perhaps TRBD2 (7 bases). V dropped 8 bases and J dropped 8 bases, with 19 bases sitting between them. CDR3 length: 14 amino acids. Looked up from germline, CDR1 is MDHEN and CDR2 is SYDVKM.

This rearrangement joins TRBV5-1 to TRBJ2-5; the match to TRBD2 covers 9 bases. This CDR3 is built from 16 residues. Germline lookup yields CDR1 SGHRS and CDR2 YFSETQ. Trimming cost V 1 base and J 1 base; bases outside gene matches: 5. The CDR3 DNA is TGCGCCAGCAGCTTGAATAGCGGGGGACGCCAAGAGACCCAGTACTTC. It encodes CASSLNSGGRQETQYF.

The gene calls are TRBV6-1 and TRBJ2-7; D gene unclear. The length of the CDR3 is 13 residues. V lost 8 bases to trimming and J lost 4 bases, with 15 bases between them. Looked up from germline, CDR1 is MNHNS and CDR2 is SASEGT. The CDR3 bases are TGTGCCAGCGGCAATTATCTGAAATACGAGCAGTACTTC. It yields the protein CASGNYLKYEQYF.

V usage is TRBV7-6 and J usage is TRBJ1-2; no definite D call. Trimming pared 2 bases from V and 5 bases from J, leaving 9 bases between. Per the germline V gene, CDR1 is SGHVS and CDR2 is FNYEAQ. The CDR3 covers 13 residues. The CDR3 protein is CASSLPLEYGYTF. In nucleotides, the CDR3 is TGTGCCAGCAGCTTACCACTTGAGTATGGCTACACCTTC. Full variable domain (outside the CDR3, taken from reference TRBV7-6 and TRBJ1-2): GAGVSQSPRYKVTKRGQDVALRCDPISGHVSLYWYRQALGQGPEFLTYFNYEAQQDKSGLPNDRFSAERPEGSISTLTIQRTEQRDSAMYRCASSLPLEYGYTFGSGTRLTVV.

The V and J genes are TRBV2 and TRBJ1-2; a weak D match, TRBD1 (6 bases). CDR3 size: 17 residues. Germline CDR1 is SNHLY and CDR2 is FYNNEI. V was trimmed by 0 bases and J by 2 bases, leaving 16 bases between them. CDR3 region: CASSEASPGGGNYGYTF. CDR3 sequence (DNA): TGTGCCAGCAGTGAAGCCTCGCCCGGGGGGGGCAACTATGGCTACACCTTC.

This clone occurred a few times. This chain connects TRBV6-5 to TRBJ2-7; D is perhaps TRBD1 (6 bases). Germline CDR1 MNHEY, CDR2 SVGAGI. This CDR3 has 15 residues. Trimming took off 2 bases at V and 1 base at J, with 12 bases between the two ends. The CDR3 region is CASSYAGAESYEQYF. Here the CDR3 DNA reads TGTGCCAGCAGTTACGCAGGGGCGGAATCCTACGAGCAGTACTTC.

V usage is TRBV27 and J usage is TRBJ2-2; 12 positions agree with TRBD2. Germline V gives CDR1 MNHEY, CDR2 SMNVEV (reference sequence). Trimming cost V 3 bases and J 1 base; bases outside gene matches: 0. The CDR3 loop spans 16 amino acids. The CDR3 sequence is CASSLTSGRNTGELFF. Here the CDR3 DNA reads TGTGCCAGCAGTTTGACTAGCGGGAGGAACACCGGGGAGCTGTTTTTT.

The CDR3 DNA reads TGTGCCAGCCGCCTGGGGACAGGGTTCACCGGGGAGCTGTTTTTT. Residues: CASRLGTGFTGELFF. J is TRBJ2-2 and V is TRBV27; 9 positions match TRBD1. CDR3 length equals 15 residues. Trimming removed 8 bases from V and 4 bases from J; junction bases left unmatched: 8. Germline-derived CDR1 and CDR2 are MNHEY and SMNVEV (reference sequence).

This chain uses TRBV27 with TRBJ1-5, with D possibly TRBD1 on 6 matching bases. V shed 2 bases and J shed 5 bases, with 7 bases lying between them. The CDR3 extends over 13 amino acids. Germline values: CDR1 MNHEY, CDR2 SMNVEV (reference sequence). The CDR3 sequence: CASSLTGHQPQHF. The CDR3 coding sequence is TGTGCCAGCAGTTTAACAGGGCATCAGCCCCAGCATTTT.

The V call is TRBV5-6, the J call TRBJ2-5, with 7 bases lining up with TRBD1. Germline-derived CDR1 and CDR2 are SGHDT and YYEEEE. This CDR3 has 14 amino acids. V lost 2 bases and J lost 2; bases outside the gene matches: 3. Here the CDR3 reads CASSLRGRQETQYF. CDR3 nucleotides: TGTGCCAGCAGCTTAAGGGGGCGGCAAGAGACCCAGTACTTC.

This chain links TRBV5-1 with TRBJ2-5, with TRBD1 identical over 10 bases. Per germline, CDR1 SGHRS and CDR2 YFSETQ. The CDR3 totals 12 residues. Trimming removed 7 bases from V and 4 bases from J; junction bases left unmatched: 1. The CDR3 region is CASRDRGETQYF. Here the CDR3 DNA reads TGCGCCAGCCGGGACAGGGGAGAGACCCAGTACTTC.

This CDR3 reads CAGGFMNTEAFF. In DNA form, the CDR3 reads TGTGCCGGAGGGTTCATGAACACTGAAGCTTTCTTT. The chain recombines TRBV13 with TRBJ1-1; D is unclear. Germline V lookup: CDR1 PRHDT, CDR2 FYEKMQ (reference sequence). The CDR3 is 12 amino acids. V was shortened by 11 bases and J by 0 bases, with 10 bases between the two germline ends.

CDR3 in DNA: TGTGCCAGCAGCTCAGACAGATCTGAAGCTTTCTTT. Translating it yields CASSSDRSEAFF. The chain uses TRBV7-8 and TRBJ1-1, with D perhaps matching TRBD1 (5 bases). Germline V gene lookup returns CDR1 SGHVS and CDR2 FQNEAQ. V lost 4 bases and J lost 6, with 9 bases in between. The length of the CDR3 is 12 residues. The entire variable domain, with the rest obtained from reference TRBV7-8 and TRBJ1-1, is as follows: GAGVSQSPRYKVAKRGQDVALRCDPISGHVSLFWYQQALGQGPEFLTYFQNEAQLDKSGLPSDRFFAERPEGSVSTLKIQRTQQEDSAVYLCASSSDRSEAFFGQGTRLTVV.

J is TRBJ2-3 and V is TRBV19, with TRBD1 identical over 8 bases. The CDR3 length is 15 residues. Per germline, CDR1 LNHDA and CDR2 SQIVND (reference sequence). The J segment lost 1 base and the V segment lost 6 bases, leaving 6 bases of the junction unmatched. CDR3: CASRMDRAGTDTQYF. The DNA for the CDR3 is TGTGCCAGTAGGATGGACAGGGCGGGCACAGATACGCAGTATTTT.

The CDR3 spells CASSQGNQPQHF. DNA of the CDR3: TGTGCCAGCAGCCAGGGAAATCAGCCCCAGCATTTT. The chain recombines TRBV2 with TRBJ1-5; tentatively, D is TRBD1 (5 bases). CDR3 length: 12 residues. Germline CDR1 SNHLY, CDR2 FYNNEI. Trimming took 6 bases from V and 4 from J, leaving 7 bases between them.

J is TRBJ1-5 and V is TRBV6-1; possible D gene TRBD1, 6 bases. Germline V CDR1 and CDR2: MNHNS, SASEGT. The V end was cut by 3 bases, the J end by 2 bases, with 17 bases between. CDR3 length: 17 residues. This CDR3 is CASSDGQFLGGNQPQHF. The CDR3 nucleotides read TGTGCCAGCAGTGACGGACAGTTTTTGGGAGGCAATCAGCCCCAGCATTTT.

This CDR3 is CASSLIAGGGVGELFF. CDR3 nucleotides: TGTGCCAGCTCCCTGATAGCGGGAGGGGGGGTCGGGGAGCTGTTTTTT. The chain is built from TRBV2 and TRBJ2-2; 11 bases are shared with TRBD2. CDR1 and CDR2 (germline): SNHLY, FYNNEI. The CDR3 consists of 16 residues. V shed 8 bases and J 7 bases; nucleotides not matched to a gene: 12.

The rearrangement uses TRBV5-1 and TRBJ1-5; 8 positions match TRBD1. Germline V gene sequence: CDR1 SGHRS, CDR2 YFSETQ. The CDR3 is made up of 14 amino acids. V shed 4 bases and J 7 bases; nucleotides not matched to a gene: 7. The CDR3 here is CASSVAGGVQPQHF. The DNA for the CDR3 is TGCGCCAGCAGCGTTGCAGGGGGCGTACAGCCCCAGCATTTT.

This sequence joins TRBV15 and TRBJ2-7, with no clear D. The CDR3 is made up of 15 amino acids. V was cut by 0 bases and J by 0 bases, with 9 bases left in between. Germline V gene sequence: CDR1 LNHNV, CDR2 YYDKDF (reference sequence). This CDR3 reads CATSRDEFSSYEQYF. CDR3 coding DNA: TGTGCCACCAGCAGAGATGAGTTTTCCTCCTACGAGCAGTACTTC.